This T cell receptor (beta chain) was recorded in a study of blood T cell repertoires in COVID-19. As for the study in general: The United States, Italy and Spain were the sources of the acute and convalescent COVID-19 samples. The cDNA or gDNA used as material had been derived from T cells, B-cell-depleted T cells, or PBMCs.

Source study methods: Nucleated cell counts were estimated from reference gene primer amplification. Method: immunoSEQ multiplex PCR; TCRdb's copy keeps in-frame clones and lacks some. The V and J calls and clone size were taken over from that table, and D and trimming were inferred from the DNA. This repertoire shows 70,000 to 95,000 clones, 90% to 95% found once; its top ten account for roughly 4%. This TCR was sampled from a human donor with active COVID-19. The donor label of this sample is uncertain. The sample taken for sequencing was peripheral blood.

CDR3 DNA sequence: TGTGCCAGTACCTCCGGGACAGGGGACACCGGGGAGCTGTTTTTT. Its protein product is CASTSGTGDTGELFF. The rearrangement joins TRBV19 to TRBJ2-2, with 10 positions matching TRBD1. The CDR3 consists of 15 residues. V lost 7 bases and J lost 3; bases outside the gene matches: 5. Looked up from germline, CDR1 is LNHDA and CDR2 is SQIVND (reference sequence).